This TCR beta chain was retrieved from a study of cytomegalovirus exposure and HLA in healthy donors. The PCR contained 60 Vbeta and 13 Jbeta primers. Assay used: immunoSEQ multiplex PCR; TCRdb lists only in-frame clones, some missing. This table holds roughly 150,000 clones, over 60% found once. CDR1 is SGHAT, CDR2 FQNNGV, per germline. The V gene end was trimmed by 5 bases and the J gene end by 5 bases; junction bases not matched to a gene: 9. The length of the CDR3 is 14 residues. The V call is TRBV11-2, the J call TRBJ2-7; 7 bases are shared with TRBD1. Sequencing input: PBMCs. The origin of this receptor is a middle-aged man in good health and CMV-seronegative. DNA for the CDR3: TGTGCCAGCAGCCCGAGACAGGGCGAGGACGAGCAGTACTTC. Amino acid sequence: CASSPRQGEDEQYF. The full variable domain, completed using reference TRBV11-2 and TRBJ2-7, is EAGVAQSPRYKIIEKRQSVAFWCNPISGHATLYWYQQILGQGPKLLIQFQNNGVVDDSQLPKDRFSAERLKGVDSTLKIQPAKLEDSAVYLCASSPRQGEDEQYFGPGTRLTVT.